This TCR beta chain was found in a study of blood T cell repertoires in COVID-19. Background on the study: From T cells, B-cell-depleted T cells, or PBMCs came the material, which was cDNA or gDNA.

TCRdb's copy holds only in-frame clones and misses some; the assay was immunoSEQ multiplex PCR. Of 82,000 or so clones detected, 75% to 90% appear once; the ten largest clones hold under 1.5%. Germline V lookup: CDR1 SNHLY, CDR2 FYNNEI. V shed 7 bases and J 9 bases; nucleotides not matched to a gene: 13. This CDR3 has 15 residues. Participants' reported clinical history set cohort assignment. V and J are TRBV2 and TRBJ2-1; TRBD2 aligns across 9 bases. Sequenced: PBMCs or T cells enriched from blood (not recorded which). This clonotype originated in a woman aged 45-65 years with acute COVID-19. CDR3 protein: CASKASGTRGREQFF. Written as DNA, the CDR3 is TGTGCCAGCAAAGCTAGCGGGACCCGAGGCCGTGAGCAGTTCTTC.